This T cell receptor beta chain was observed in a study of shared clonotypes between healthy human individuals. Sequenced by immunoSEQ multiplex PCR; TCRdb stores in-frame clones only, minus some. The table records 2 million to 2.5 million clones, less than 95% of them present only once. In the CD4+ fraction, cells were divided into CD45RA+ naive and CD45RA-negative memory subsets. This clone appeared a single time. What it recognizes is unknown. An end of the junction differs from the germline gene, which may be a read error. The CDR3 is 16 residues long. Per the germline V gene, CDR1 is ENHRY and CDR2 is SYGVKD. Study-wide results and limits: Approximately 4.9% of naive CD4 clonotypes were shared across four donors. Generation of non-shared clonotypes was less probable than generation of clonotypes shared by all four donors.

This TCR derives from a man younger than 30 in good health. Some clones in this sample may be carry-over from other donors' samples. The V call is TRBV10-3, the J call TRBJ2-7, with TRBD2 matching 12 bases. Sequencing was done on a sample of naive CD4+ T cells from PBMCs. As for subset: CD45RA+ positively selected. CDR3 residues: CASSYSLPGLAGEQYF. For the CDR3, the DNA is TGTGCCAGCAGTTACTCGTTGCCGGGACTAGCGGGTGAGCAGTACTTC.